This T cell receptor beta chain was obtained from a study of OX40 agonist ivuxolimab in advanced cancers. Broadly, across the study: Ivuxolimab was a fully human IgG2 agonistic monoclonal antibody targeting the costimulatory receptor OX40 (CD134). Patients were allowed to have had prior anti-PD-1, anti-PD-L1 or anti-CTLA-4 therapy, and approximately 41% of the dose-escalation patients had previously received checkpoint inhibitors. Three dose-escalation patients achieved partial responses, one with hepatocellular carcinoma and two with cutaneous melanoma. The paper covers the monotherapy dose-escalation part of the phase I ivuxolimab trial, which included N = 52 patients. In the dose-escalation cohort, about four fifths of patients were male, and the mean age was 60 years with a range of roughly 23 to 90. Intravenous ivuxolimab was administered to patients every 2 weeks at six dose levels: 0.01, 0.1, 0.3, 1.5, 3 and 10 mg/kg. Peripheral TCRbeta sequencing was intended to test whether TCR sequence diversity was altered and clonal T-cell expansion was caused by ivuxolimab. Of the roughly 53 patients in dose escalation, some 20 had hepatocellular carcinoma, some 15 had melanoma, 9 had renal cell carcinoma and 9 had head and neck cancer.

The germline V gene supplies CDR1 SNHLY and CDR2 FYNNEI. Inclusive of the bounding cysteine and phenylalanine, the CDR3 is 15 residues long. The entry retains the CDR3 DNA only, 45 bases that are in frame from base 1. Trimming costs V 4 bases and J 2 bases, and their ends lie 15 bases apart. Patients with autoimmune disease history or receiving systemic immunosuppression were excluded from the trial. In every dose cohort, peripheral blood was drawn for TCR sequencing at baseline, cycle 4 day 1, and cycle 7 day 1. Samples came from an open-label, multicenter, first-in-human phase I dose-escalation trial of ivuxolimab. The trial enrolled adults with locally advanced or metastatic head and neck squamous cell, hepatocellular, melanoma or renal cell carcinoma. Before TCR sequencing, CD4+ T cells and CD8+ T cells were sorted from peripheral blood as separate populations. The paper as a whole reports these results and caveats: Clonal expansion of both CD4+ and CD8+ blood T cells was observed from baseline to week 6 at doses 0.1 to 3.0 mg/kg. On average, CD8+ T cells showed more expanded clones than CD4+ T cells after ivuxolimab. Antigen specificity was not determined for the clonally expanded peripheral T cells. Low levels of normalized T-cell clonal expansion were also shown by some nonresponding patients. Partial responders in the 0.1-3.0 mg/kg groups had among the lowest normalized peripheral clonal expansion, especially among CD8+ T cells.

In the case of this clone: Its antigen is not yet known. No base-level quality is on record; no much larger clone is a single base apart.

Genomic DNA was isolated from the sorted cells so that the TCRbeta CDR3 region could be sequenced. TCRbeta CDR3 regions were sequenced using the immunoSEQ Assay. As stored in TCRdb, this immuneACCESS dataset retains in-frame rearrangements with V and J assigned. A fraction of the clones does not appear; measured against another copy, unresolved V genes explain less than half of the discrepancy, and the remainder lacks a known reason. The sample table records fewer than 50,000 clones; approximately 86% of these occur just once. The ten largest clones add up to roughly 7.5% of the sample. Sequencing used CD4+ or CD8+ T cells sorted from blood, obtained in a trial of the OX40 agonist ivuxolimab. This receptor chain uses TRBV2 and TRBJ2-7, with the D gene not clear enough to name. The source is an adult with an advanced solid tumor such as melanoma, head and neck, liver or kidney cancer. The CDR3 reads as follows: CASSVSALGPYEQYF. The sequenced DNA is TGTGCCAGCAGTGTGTCGGCCCTAGGACCCTACGAGCAGTACTTC.